Each of the 6 T cell receptor beta chains below was sequenced from the same sample in a study of read filtering for tumor transcriptome and immune sequencing. Molecular barcoded adaptors covering alpha/delta and beta/gamma chains were used on 400 to 450 ng RNA. TCRdb re-derived calls from the reads in MiXCR, one entry per CDR3 protein. The profile shows more than 100,000 distinct CDR3 sequences, less than 15% of them singletons. The material sequenced was a population of CD138-negative cells sorted from bone marrow. Receptors originate from a donor at least 40 years old with multiple myeloma.

This clonotype occurred many times. The chain joins TRBV7-2 to TRBJ1-1; 10 bases are shared with TRBD1. V lost 3 bases and J lost 0; bases outside the gene matches: 7. The CDR3 is made up of 17 amino acids. Looked up from germline, CDR1 is SGHTA and CDR2 is FQGNSA. DNA of the CDR3: TGTGCCAGCAGCTTGGGGGACAGGGGACTTTTGAACACTGAAGCTTTCTTT. Its protein is CASSLGDRGLLNTEAFF. The full variable domain, rest sourced from reference TRBV7-2 and TRBJ1-1, is GAGVSQSPSNKVTEKGKDVELRCDPISGHTALYWYRQSLGQGLEFLIYFQGNSAPDKSGLPSDRFSAERTGGSVSTLTIQRTQQEDSAVYLCASSLGDRGLLNTEAFFGQGTRLTVV.

Comments on this clonotype: A far larger clone is just one base off, so this is likely a read error. V is TRBV5-1 and J is TRBJ2-4; a possible D gene is TRBD2 (6 bases). The CDR3 consists of 13 residues. Trimming took off 0 bases at V and 13 bases at J, with 14 bases between the two ends. In germline, CDR1 is SGHRS, CDR2 YFSETQ. The CDR3 DNA reads as TGCGCCAGCAGCTTGGGACAGCGCGGGGCCCAGTACTTC. It is translated as CASSLGQRGAQYF.

This clonotype came up many times. The chain has TRBV18 and TRBJ1-5, with D tentatively TRBD1 (5 bases). The length of the CDR3 is 19 residues. The V gene lost 0 bases and the J gene lost 3 bases, with 21 bases spanning the gap. In germline, CDR1 is KGHSH, CDR2 LQKENI. The CDR3 region has the DNA TGTGCCAGCTCACCACCCTCCGACGTCGAGGGGACCCCCAATCAGCCCCAGCATTTT. It is translated as CASSPPSDVEGTPNQPQHF.

This clonotype occurred many times. V gene TRBV6-2 or TRBV6-3 combines with J gene TRBJ2-1, with TRBD2 matching 11 bases. The V and J ends lost 6 bases and 3 bases, in that order; junction bases with no gene match: 7. Germline lookup yields CDR1 MNHEY and CDR2 SVGEGT. The CDR3 covers 16 residues. For the CDR3, the DNA is TGTGCCAGCAGACGACCGGGACTAGCGGTCTACAATGAGCAGTTCTTC. Residues: CASRRPGLAVYNEQFF.

This clonotype was seen at least ten times. The chain joins TRBV10-3 to TRBJ1-1; D gene ambiguous. Trimming pared 6 bases from V and 7 bases from J, leaving 9 bases between. CDR1 is ENHRY, CDR2 SYGVKD, per germline. This CDR3 has 11 residues. CDR3 nucleotides: TGTGCCATCAGAGGGATGCATGAAGCTTTCTTT. Protein product: CAIRGMHEAFF.

The rearrangement uses TRBV20-1 and TRBJ2-4; D not certain. This CDR3 contains 13 residues. CDR1 is DFQATT, CDR2 SNEGSKA, per germline (reference sequence). Trimming shortened V by 6 bases and J by 8 bases, and 17 bases separated the two germline ends. CDR3 protein: CSAEPNCQDIQYF. CDR3 sequence (DNA): TGCAGTGCCGAACCCAATTGTCAGGACATTCAGTACTTC.